Included here is one T cell receptor (beta chain) sequence, with context. These data originate in a study of shared clonotypes between healthy human individuals. This CDR3 has 14 residues. The junction had 6 bases not matched to a gene; V was cut back by 8 bases and J by 6 bases. Germline values: CDR1 SNHLY, CDR2 FYNNEI. This table comes from immunoSEQ multiplex PCR, and its TCRdb copy is limited to in-frame clones, with some not included. Of about 2 million clones listed, 90% to 95% are singletons. The sequenced sample consisted of naive CD4+ T cells sorted from blood. This sample's subset: CD45RA+ positively selected. The chain uses TRBV2 and TRBJ1-5; TRBD1 matches 11 bases. The TCR originated in a man younger than 35 in good health. CDR3 region: CASVRDRGIQPQHF. In nucleotides, the CDR3 is TGTGCCAGCGTAAGGGACAGGGGGATTCAGCCCCAGCATTTT.